This T cell receptor (beta chain) came from a study of T cell responses to AZD1222 COVID-19 vaccine. Study findings and constraints: Of spike-specific TCRs, nearly half reportedly target regions left unmutated in variants. White British people made up most donors, females outnumbered males, and clonal diversity was possibly underestimated. Compared with day 0, the breadth and depth of the Spike-specific TCR repertoire rose significantly after two doses of AZD1222.

Only in-frame clones appear in the TCRdb table, and some are missing; sequencing was by immunoSEQ multiplex PCR. Of tens of thousands of clones in the sample, more than 75% were seen once. About this clone itself: The antigen is unknown.

The clonotype originates from an adult in good health. The sample was peripheral blood, taken on day 0 of AZD1222 vaccination.

DNA of the CDR3: TGCGCCAGCAGCCAAGATGGACCGCCGTCCACAGATACGCAGTATTTT. Protein sequence: CASSQDGPPSTDTQYF. The chain is built from TRBV4-1 and TRBJ2-3; D unresolved. CDR1 MGHRA and CDR2 YSYEKL come from the germline V gene. This CDR3 region has 16 residues. The ends were cut back, 0 bases at V and 2 bases at J, with 12 bases in the middle.